These T cell receptor beta chains were read from a single sample in a study of response to subunit inactivated influenza vaccine. One entry per CDR3 protein, called by TCRdb with MiXCR from the RT-PCR reads. The table lists about 780,000 distinct CDR3 sequences, less than 20% of them singletons. The sample here was PBMCs from blood, taken around 5 days after vaccination. Every receptor here comes from a man aged 45 to 65 who received an inactivated influenza vaccine. Each CDR3 is given with its conserved first and last residue. The D gene is left open where the match is weak. Only part of the rows carry a size: once, few, many, or a class if the clone is expanded.

CDR3: CASSFVLYETQYF; DNA: TGTGCCAGCAGCTTTGTATTGTACGAGACCCAGTACTTC; V: TRBV11-2; J: TRBJ2-5; D: -; size: -
CDR3: CASSLARGAAGLLTF; DNA: TGTGCCAGCAGCTTAGCCAGGGGCGCGGCGGGGCTTTTGACTTTC; V: TRBV7-2; J: TRBJ2-6; D: -; size: -
CDR3: CAWSTRFPYEQYF; DNA: TGTGCCTGGAGCACGCGTTTTCCCTACGAGCAGTACTTC; V: TRBV30; J: TRBJ2-7; D: -; size: -
CDR3: CASSSSLAGVDTGELFF; DNA: TGTGCCAGCAGTAGCTCACTAGCGGGAGTTGACACCGGGGAGCTGTTTTTT; V: TRBV12-3/TRBV12-4; J: TRBJ2-2; D: TRBD2; size: few
CDR3: CASSLVGNAGNTIYF; DNA: TGTGCCAGCAGCTTAGTGGGGAACGCTGGAAACACCATATATTTT; V: TRBV11-2; J: TRBJ1-3; D: -; size: -
CDR3: CASSLGLAGGSNQETQYF; DNA: TGCGCCAGCAGCTTGGGCCTAGCGGGGGGAAGTAACCAAGAGACCCAGTACTTC; V: TRBV5-1; J: TRBJ2-5; D: TRBD2; size: -
CDR3: CASSPQAGPSNQPQHF; DNA: TGTGCCAGCTCACCACAAGCGGGCCCCAGCAATCAGCCCCAGCATTTT; V: TRBV18; J: TRBJ1-5; D: -; size: -
CDR3: CASSVGISGPNTGELFF; DNA: TGTGCCAGCAGCGTAGGGATTTCGGGTCCGAACACCGGGGAGCTGTTTTTT; V: TRBV9; J: TRBJ2-2; D: -; size: few
CDR3: CSAPWSSGSQNIQYF; DNA: TGCAGTGCCCCCTGGTCTAGCGGGAGTCAAAACATTCAGTACTTC; V: TRBV20-1; J: TRBJ2-4; D: TRBD2; size: few
CDR3: CASSQDPTGRGETQYF; DNA: TGCGCCAGCAGCCAAGATCCCACAGGGAGAGGAGAGACCCAGTACTTC; V: TRBV4-1; J: TRBJ2-5; D: -; size: -
CDR3: CSARVAGPTAEAFF; DNA: TGCAGTGCTAGAGTGGCAGGGCCGACGGCTGAAGCTTTCTTT; V: TRBV20-1; J: TRBJ1-1; D: -; size: few
CDR3: CASSQDRQRGFYNEQFF; DNA: TGCGCCAGCAGCCAAGATCGGCAGCGGGGGTTTTACAATGAGCAGTTCTTC; V: TRBV4-3; J: TRBJ2-1; D: TRBD2; size: few
CDR3: CSARDPVGVDYGYTF; DNA: TGCAGTGCTAGAGATCCGGTAGGGGTGGACTATGGCTACACCTTC; V: TRBV20-1; J: TRBJ1-2; D: -; size: -
CDR3: CSVEKVIAGTSGNEQFF; DNA: TGCAGCGTTGAAAAGGTTATCGCCGGGACTAGCGGCAATGAGCAGTTCTTC; V: TRBV29-1; J: TRBJ2-1; D: TRBD2; size: few
CDR3: CSAINPRNTEAFF; DNA: TGCAGTGCTATCAACCCCCGGAACACTGAAGCTTTCTTT; V: TRBV20-1; J: TRBJ1-1; D: -; size: few
CDR3: CASSYRGLAGSLHNEQFF; DNA: TGTGCCAGCAGTTACCGAGGACTAGCGGGGTCTCTCCACAATGAGCAGTTCTTC; V: TRBV6-5; J: TRBJ2-1; D: TRBD2; size: few
CDR3: CASTRSGTNTEAFF; DNA: TGCGCCAGCACCCGATCGGGGACAAACACTGAAGCTTTCTTT; V: TRBV5-1; J: TRBJ1-1; D: -; size: -
CDR3: CASSFTRTSSYNEQFF; DNA: TGTGCCAGCAGCTTTACCAGGACGAGCTCCTACAATGAGCAGTTCTTC; V: TRBV7-9; J: TRBJ2-1; D: -; size: few